Below, 19 T cell receptor beta chains from the same sample are listed, as sequenced in a study of blood T cells in healthy people across ages. Through a sample-barcoded 5' primer and a J-beta primer mix, a second PCR was run for about 7 to 12 cycles. TCRdb analysed the 5' RACE reads with MiXCR anew, one entry per CDR3 protein. The data show about 800,000 distinct CDR3 sequences, with 25% seen just once and under 4% held by the top ten. A further study also used this sample, focusing on T cells of mothers and their children.

Sequencing used blood. The receptors were sampled from a boy aged 10-17 years in good health.

The sample holds a few counts of this clonotype. The V call is TRBV29-1, the J call TRBJ2-5; D gene ambiguous. Trimming shortened V by 4 bases and J by 2 bases, and 11 bases separated the two germline ends. CDR3 length equals 13 residues. The germline V gene encodes CDR1 SQVTM and CDR2 ANQGSEA. CDR3 sequence: CSVVLGPQETQYF. Written as DNA, the CDR3 is TGCAGCGTTGTATTAGGGCCTCAAGAGACCCAGTACTTC.

The rearrangement links TRBV7-2 to TRBJ2-5, with D perhaps matching TRBD1 (6 bases). Germline assignment: CDR1 SGHTA and CDR2 FQGNSA. The CDR3 covers 13 residues. V was pared by 6 bases and J by 3 bases, with 11 bases between. The CDR3 reads CASRGAGEETQYF. DNA of the CDR3: TGTGCCAGCAGAGGGGCAGGGGAAGAGACCCAGTACTTC.

The J gene is TRBJ2-2, the V gene TRBV29-1; weak D call: TRBD1 (5 bases). The length of the CDR3 is 13 residues. The V gene's germline CDR1 is SQVTM and CDR2 ANQGSEA. The V end was cut by 4 bases, the J end by 6 bases, with 12 bases between. CDR3 loop: CSVGPGNAGELFF. In DNA form, the CDR3 reads TGCAGCGTTGGACCAGGGAATGCCGGGGAGCTGTTTTTT.

This clonotype was counted many times. The chain links TRBV9 to TRBJ2-6; 9 bases line up with TRBD1. Germline assignment: CDR1 SGDLS and CDR2 YYNGEE. This CDR3 has 16 amino acids. Trimming took 7 bases from V and 2 from J; bases not matched to a gene: 7. The CDR3 nucleotides are TGTGCCAGCGGGTCTCGACAGGGGGCTGGGGCCAACGTCCTGACTTTC. Protein: CASGSRQGAGANVLTF.

This clonotype was detected only a few times. The V call is TRBV7-9, the J call TRBJ2-7; TRBD1 matches at 11 bases. The V gene's germline CDR1 is SEHNR and CDR2 FQNEAQ (reference sequence). The length of the CDR3 is 13 residues. V gave up 5 bases and J gave up 5 bases; unmatched junction bases: 2. For the CDR3, the DNA is TGTGCCAGCAGCCCGGGACAGGGGGACGAGCAGTACTTC. Amino acid sequence: CASSPGQGDEQYF.

A few counts support this clonotype. The rearrangement joins TRBV30 to TRBJ1-1; D might be TRBD1 (6 bases). V dropped 2 bases and J dropped 1 base, with 17 bases sitting between them. Germline-derived CDR1 and CDR2 are GTSNPN and SVGIG (reference sequence). This CDR3 comprises 16 residues. The chain's CDR3 is CAWSLGLGARNTEAFF. The CDR3 bases are TGTGCCTGGAGTCTCGGCTTGGGGGCTCGGAACACTGAAGCTTTCTTT.

This clonotype was observed at least ten times. The rearrangement links TRBV7-9 to TRBJ2-7; 8 bases match TRBD1. Germline values: CDR1 SEHNR, CDR2 FQNEAQ (reference sequence). J lost 0 bases, V lost 5 bases, and 6 bases had no gene match. CDR3 length equals 15 residues. CDR3 in DNA: TGTGCCAGCAGCCCGGGACAGGAGAGCTCCTACGAGCAGTACTTC. Translation: CASSPGQESSYEQYF. The entire variable domain, with the rest obtained from reference TRBV7-9 and TRBJ2-7, is as follows: DTGVSQNPRHKITKRGQNVTFRCDPISEHNRLYWYRQTLGQGPEFLTYFQNEAQLEKSRLLSDRFSAERPKGSFSTLEIQRTEQGDSAMYLCASSPGQESSYEQYFGPGTRLTVT.

This clonotype was seen only a few times. J is TRBJ2-7 and V is TRBV2; D not certain. The CDR3 has 13 amino acids. V lost 6 bases to trimming and J lost 7 bases, with 16 bases between them. The germline V gene encodes CDR1 SNHLY and CDR2 FYNNEI. The CDR3 DNA reads TGTGCCAGCAGGCAAAGGCTTCTCAGTGAGCAGTACTTC. The encoded protein is CASRQRLLSEQYF.

The chain combines TRBV3-1 with TRBJ2-7; a weak D match, TRBD1 (6 bases). Trimming shortened V by 4 bases and J by 1 base, and 20 bases separated the two germline ends. CDR3 size: 17 residues. Looked up from germline, CDR1 is LGHDT and CDR2 is YNNKEL (reference sequence). This chain's CDR3 is CASSRYRGTPTSYEQYF. CDR3 nucleotides: TGTGCCAGCAGCCGTTACAGAGGGACACCGACATCCTACGAGCAGTACTTC.

This clonotype has a handful of counts. The chain recombines TRBV5-6 with TRBJ1-2, with a possible D match to TRBD1 (5 bases). V was trimmed by 4 bases and J by 4 bases, leaving 14 bases between them. This CDR3 contains 14 residues. Germline V gene sequence: CDR1 SGHDT, CDR2 YYEEEE. Written as DNA, the CDR3 is TGTGCCAGCAGCGGACCGGGACGGCCCTATGGCTACACCTTC. Translated, it gives CASSGPGRPYGYTF.

This chain uses TRBV9 with TRBJ2-5; no reliable D call. Looked up from germline, CDR1 is SGDLS and CDR2 is YYNGEE. The CDR3 totals 14 residues. V lost 0 bases and J 5 bases, leaving 11 bases between the germline ends. The CDR3 loop reads CASSVGSSSETQYF. CDR3 DNA: TGTGCCAGCAGCGTAGGGTCTAGTTCTGAGACCCAGTACTTC.

This clonotype was seen repeatedly, ten times or more. The chain joins TRBV24-1 to TRBJ1-2; 8 bases are a match to TRBD1. V gave up 4 bases and J gave up 8 bases; unmatched junction bases: 14. The CDR3 runs 16 residues. CDR1 is KGHDR and CDR2 is SFDVKD in the germline V gene. CDR3 residues: CATSDSNGQGRGGYTF. CDR3 nucleotide sequence: TGTGCCACCAGTGACTCAAATGGACAGGGCCGGGGCGGCTACACCTTC.

V gene TRBV6-5 combines with J gene TRBJ2-2; 9 bases fit TRBD1. Germline CDR1 is MNHEY and CDR2 is SVGAGI. The CDR3 contains 16 residues. V lost 2 bases and J lost 3; bases outside the gene matches: 4. The chain's CDR3 is CASSYGGQGYTGELFF. The CDR3 DNA is TGTGCCAGCAGTTACGGTGGACAGGGGTACACCGGGGAGCTGTTTTTT.

This clonotype was counted only a few times. The rearrangement joins TRBV29-1 to TRBJ1-2; D is ambiguous. V gave up 0 bases and J gave up 8 bases, with 7 bases separating them. Germline lookup yields CDR1 SQVTM and CDR2 ANQGSEA. This CDR3 is built from 11 residues. CDR3: CSVEDIEGYTF. The CDR3 nucleotides are TGCAGCGTTGAAGACATTGAAGGCTACACCTTC.

The sample holds a few counts of this clonotype. This chain links TRBV12-5 with TRBJ2-2; D is perhaps TRBD1 (6 bases). Trimming took 6 bases from V and 3 from J, leaving 14 bases between them. The CDR3 loop spans 15 amino acids. Germline CDR1 and CDR2: LGHNT and FRNRAP. CDR3 nucleotides: TGTGCTAGTGGCCCGACAGGTTCACACACCGGGGAGCTGTTTTTT. Protein sequence: CASGPTGSHTGELFF.

The V call is TRBV28, the J call TRBJ2-7; D call uncertain. CDR1 MDHEN and CDR2 SYDVKM come from the germline V gene. The V and J ends lost 6 bases and 7 bases respectively, with 13 bases between them. This CDR3 contains 12 residues. As DNA, the CDR3 is TGTGCCAGCAGAGATGGCGGACCGGAGCAGTACTTC. Translation gives CASRDGGPEQYF.

This sequence joins TRBV7-9 and TRBJ1-3; D possibly corresponds to TRBD1 (6 bases). The ends were cut back, 7 bases at V and 1 base at J, with 17 bases in the middle. The V gene's germline CDR1 is SEHNR and CDR2 FQNEAQ (reference sequence). CDR3 length: 16 residues. CDR3: CASTRTAYESGNTIYF. CDR3 DNA sequence: TGTGCCAGCACCCGGACAGCGTACGAATCTGGAAACACCATATATTTT.

CDR3 coding DNA: TGCAGTGCTAGGGGGGATTCCTACGAGCAGTACTTC. This translates into CSARGDSYEQYF. J is TRBJ2-5 and V is TRBV20-1; TRBD1 or TRBD2 may be the D gene (5 bases each). The end of the DNA fits TRBJ2-7 better, so the J call may be wrong. This CDR3 comprises 12 residues. Germline assignment: CDR1 DFQATT and CDR2 SNEGSKA (reference sequence).

This clonotype was recorded a few times. CDR3 sequence (DNA): TGTGCCAGCAGTCACCGCGGAGGAAACACCATATATTTT. This gives the protein CASSHRGGNTIYF. This chain joins TRBV25-1 and TRBJ1-3; D is unresolved. V gave up 5 bases and J gave up 4 bases, with 9 bases separating them. The CDR3 runs to 13 residues. Germline loops: CDR1 MGHDK, CDR2 SYGVNS.